This T cell receptor beta chain was documented in a study of T cells after yellow fever vaccination. For the study at large: Those fractions that held only low numbers of cells were prepared using the SMART-Seq v4 Ultra Low Input RNA kit. Study-level results: CD4 and CD8 compartments shared a small share of clonotypes, likely from convergent recombination. A secondary response was less intense yet reached its peak sooner, at day 5 versus 15. Most primary-vaccination clones recurred post-booster (approximately 96% CD4, roughly 90% CD8).

This clonotype was counted only a few times. Its matching antigen is unknown. A single record per CDR3 protein comes from TCRdb applying MiXCR to the 5' RACE reads. The sample consists of 350,000 to 550,000 distinct CDR3 sequences, approximately 18% of them appearing once. V gave up 5 bases and J gave up 5 bases, with 9 bases separating them. CDR1 and CDR2 (germline): SQVTM, ANQGSEA. The CDR3 runs 11 residues. The V call is TRBV29-1, the J call TRBJ1-2; D gene ambiguous. This clonotype was sampled from a man in his late teens or twenties who received the YFV17D yellow fever vaccine. This sample comprised PBMCs, obtained before the yellow fever booster vaccination. DNA for the CDR3: TGCAGCGTTCCTCTATCTTATGGCTACACCTTC. Its protein is CSVPLSYGYTF.